Only a few counts were recorded for the clone carrying this T cell receptor beta chain. Its antigen is unknown. This sample was taken from a study of chemoradiotherapy in HPV16-positive cancers. The overall study: Functional T-cell assays on a couple of HPV16-positive patients' cells defined candidate HPV-specific clones and common TCR motifs.

Overall study results and limits: Functional assays defining HPV-specific T cells used only two HPV16-positive patients. HPV-responsive T-cell expansion during chemoradiotherapy was linked to improved recurrence-free survival in HPV16-positive patients. Non-HPV-specific T cells did not expand in tumors during treatment, whereas candidate HPV-specific clones and E7-related motifs did.

V was pared by 4 bases and J by 0 bases, with 12 bases between. The CDR3 contains 15 residues. Germline lookup yields CDR1 SGHAT and CDR2 FQNNGV. Sequencing was performed with immunoSEQ multiplex PCR; in TCRdb, only in-frame clones are kept and a portion is missing. This sample yields about 1,000 clones, of which around 70% are seen a single time; around 13% belongs to the top ten. V is TRBV11-2 and J is TRBJ2-5, with D possibly called TRBD1 or TRBD2 (5 bases each). The clonotype was recovered from a human donor with HPV-associated anogenital cancer. The starting material was tumor tissue, obtained from a patient who underwent chemoradiotherapy. The CDR3 is CASSSAPGHQETQYF. The DNA of the CDR3 is TGTGCCAGCAGCTCAGCACCGGGACACCAAGAGACCCAGTACTTC.